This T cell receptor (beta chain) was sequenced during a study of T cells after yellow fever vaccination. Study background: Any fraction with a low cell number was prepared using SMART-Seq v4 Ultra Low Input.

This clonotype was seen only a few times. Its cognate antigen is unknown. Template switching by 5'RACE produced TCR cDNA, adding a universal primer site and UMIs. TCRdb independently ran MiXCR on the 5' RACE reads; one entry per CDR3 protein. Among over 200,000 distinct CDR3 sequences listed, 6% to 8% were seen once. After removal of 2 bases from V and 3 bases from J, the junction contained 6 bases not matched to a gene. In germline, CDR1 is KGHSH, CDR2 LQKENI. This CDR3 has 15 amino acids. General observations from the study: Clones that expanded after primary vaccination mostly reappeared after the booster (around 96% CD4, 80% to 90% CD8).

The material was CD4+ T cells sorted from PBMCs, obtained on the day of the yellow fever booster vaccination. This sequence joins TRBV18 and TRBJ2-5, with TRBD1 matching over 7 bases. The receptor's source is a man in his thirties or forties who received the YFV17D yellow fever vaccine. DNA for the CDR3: TGTGCCAGCTCACCATACAGGGGTTTGGAAGAGACCCAGTACTTC. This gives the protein CASSPYRGLEETQYF. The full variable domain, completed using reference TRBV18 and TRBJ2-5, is NAGVMQNPRHLVRRRGQEARLRCSPMKGHSHVYWYRQLPEEGLKFMVYLQKENIIDESGMPKERFSAEFPKEGPSILRIQQVVRGDSAAYFCASSPYRGLEETQYFGPGTRLLVL.